This T cell receptor beta chain stems from a study of blood T cell repertoires in COVID-19. Overall study context: The study drew acute and convalescent COVID-19 samples from the United States, Italy and Spain.

The CDR3 spans 15 residues. V lost 0 bases and J lost 9; bases outside the gene matches: 3. Germline V gives CDR1 SGHNT, CDR2 YYREEE (reference sequence). Original methodology: Amplification of reference gene primers provided the estimated nucleated cell counts. The method was immunoSEQ multiplex PCR; TCRdb's version includes in-frame clones alone and lacks a portion of them. That table is the source of V, J and clone size, and D and trimming were worked out from the DNA. The sample carries about 490,000 clones, 80% to 90% recorded once. This clone was counted only a few times. Sequenced sample: peripheral blood. The TCR sequence derives from a human donor in a cohort sampled during active COVID-19. J is TRBJ1-6 and V is TRBV5-4, with 10 positions matching TRBD1. As DNA, the CDR3 is TGTGCCAGCAGCTTGGAGGGACAGGGGCCTTCACCCCTCCACTTT. Protein sequence: CASSLEGQGPSPLHF. The full variable domain, in which reference TRBV5-4 and TRBJ1-6 provide the parts outside the CDR3, is ETGVTQSPTHLIKTRGQQVTLRCSSQSGHNTVSWYQQALGQGPQFIFQYYREEENGRGNFPPRFSGLQFPNYSSELNVNALELDDSALYLCASSLEGQGPSPLHFGNGTRLTVT.